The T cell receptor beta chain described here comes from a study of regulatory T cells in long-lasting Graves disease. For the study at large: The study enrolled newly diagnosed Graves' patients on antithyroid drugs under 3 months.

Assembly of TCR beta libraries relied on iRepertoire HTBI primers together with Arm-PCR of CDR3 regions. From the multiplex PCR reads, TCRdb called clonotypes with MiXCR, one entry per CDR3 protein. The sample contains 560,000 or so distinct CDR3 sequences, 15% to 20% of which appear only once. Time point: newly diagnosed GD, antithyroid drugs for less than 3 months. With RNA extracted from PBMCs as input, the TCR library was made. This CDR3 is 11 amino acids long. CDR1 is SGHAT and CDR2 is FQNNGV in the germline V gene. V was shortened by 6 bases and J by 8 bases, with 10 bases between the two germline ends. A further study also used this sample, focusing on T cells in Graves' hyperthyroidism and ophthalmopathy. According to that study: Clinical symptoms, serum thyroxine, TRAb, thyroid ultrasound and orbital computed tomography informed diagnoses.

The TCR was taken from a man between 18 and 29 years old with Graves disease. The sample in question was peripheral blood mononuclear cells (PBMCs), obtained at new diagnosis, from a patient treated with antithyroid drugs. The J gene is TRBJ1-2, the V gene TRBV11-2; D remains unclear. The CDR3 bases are TGTGCCAGCAGGGAGGAAATAGGCTACACCTTC. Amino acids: CASREEIGYTF.